Listed here are 8 T cell receptor beta chains from one sample, sequenced in a study of cytomegalovirus exposure and HLA in healthy donors. Vbeta (60) and Jbeta (13) primers were used in the PCR. The table came from immunoSEQ multiplex PCR; TCRdb's copy has only in-frame clones and leaves some out. In the table there are 60,000 or so clones, about three quarters of which are singletons. Sequencing was performed on PBMCs. The receptor set was obtained from a female donor in good health and CMV-seronegative.

J is TRBJ1-1 and V is TRBV19; 9 positions agree with TRBD1. Germline CDR1 is LNHDA and CDR2 is SQIVND (reference sequence). The CDR3 consists of 13 residues. V was pared by 8 bases and J by 5 bases, with 6 bases of the junction left unmatched. This chain's CDR3 is CASLYRGRTEAFF. CDR3 bases: TGTGCCAGTCTGTACAGGGGGCGAACTGAAGCTTTCTTT.

This chain uses TRBV2 with TRBJ2-3, with 9 bases matching TRBD2. V trimming: 7 bases; J trimming: 6 bases; junction bases outside the gene matches: 8. The CDR3 is 14 residues long. CDR1 SNHLY and CDR2 FYNNEI come from the germline V gene. The CDR3 protein is CASMFLAGSDTQYF. CDR3 coding DNA: TGTGCCAGCATGTTTCTAGCGGGATCGGATACGCAGTATTTT.

In its sample, this clone ranks as medium-sized. The rearrangement uses TRBV6-5 and TRBJ2-1; possibly TRBD2 for D (5 bases). The germline V and J ends were trimmed by 0 bases and 9 bases, with 12 bases remaining between them. This CDR3 spans 14 amino acids. Germline V gives CDR1 MNHEY, CDR2 SVGAGI. This CDR3 is CASSYSKLRGEQFF. For the CDR3, the DNA is TGTGCCAGCAGTTACTCGAAGCTTCGGGGTGAGCAGTTCTTC.

The chain couples TRBV19 to TRBJ1-2, with TRBD1 matching 8 bases. Per germline, CDR1 LNHDA and CDR2 SQIVND (reference sequence). After removal of 5 bases from V and 6 bases from J, the junction contained 11 bases not matched to a gene. The CDR3 contains 15 residues. The CDR3 DNA reads TGTGCCAGTAGTCCCCTCCAGAGACAGGGGCATGGCTACACCTTC. This translates into CASSPLQRQGHGYTF.

The rearrangement uses TRBV28 and TRBJ1-1, with D maybe TRBD1 (5 bases). The CDR3 is 11 amino acids. Trimming pared 6 bases from V and 7 bases from J, leaving 9 bases between. Per germline, CDR1 MDHEN and CDR2 SYDVKM. This CDR3 reads CASSLGLEAFF. CDR3 nucleotide sequence: TGTGCCAGCAGCCTGGGGCTTGAAGCTTTCTTT. Combining the CDR3 with reference TRBV28 and TRBJ1-1 gives the whole variable domain DVKVTQSSRYLVKRTGEKVFLECVQDMDHENMFWYRQDPGLGLRLIYFSYDVKMKEKGDIPEGYSVSREKKERFSLILESASTNQTSMYLCASSLGLEAFFGQGTRLTVV.

The rearrangement links TRBV2 to TRBJ2-1; 7 bases line up with TRBD1. V gave up 4 bases and J gave up 12 bases; unmatched junction bases: 6. In germline, CDR1 is SNHLY, CDR2 FYNNEI. The CDR3 covers 12 residues. As DNA, the CDR3 is TGTGCCAGCAGTGGGACCAGGACAGGGCAGTTCTTC. Its translation is CASSGTRTGQFF.

The chain couples TRBV7-3 to TRBJ2-1; TRBD2 matches at 8 bases. Looked up from germline, CDR1 is SGHTA and CDR2 is FQGTGA. The CDR3 length is 12 residues. Trimming took 3 bases from V and 10 from J; bases not matched to a gene: 2. CDR3 nucleotide sequence: TGTGCCAGCAGCTTCTCGGGGGGGGAGCAGTTCTTC. Translating gives CASSFSGGEQFF.

V and J are TRBV6-4 and TRBJ2-1; 9 nucleotides match TRBD2. The CDR3 totals 16 residues. The J segment lost 7 bases and the V segment lost 0 bases, leaving 7 bases of the junction unmatched. CDR1 is MRHNA, CDR2 SNTAGT, per germline. As DNA, the CDR3 is TGTGCCAGCAGTGACTCGGCGGGCGGGGGGGAAAATGAGCAGTTCTTC. Translating it yields CASSDSAGGGENEQFF.